This is a list of T cell receptor beta chains from one sample in a study of blood T cell repertoires in COVID-19. Using immunoSEQ multiplex PCR, the repertoire was profiled, and TCRdb retains in-frame clones only, with some absent. Of some 390,000 clones detected, about 89% appear once; the ten largest clones hold approximately 1.5%. The sequencing input was peripheral blood. The receptor set was obtained from a woman aged 40-49 years with COVID-19, enrolled during active disease. Both conserved end residues are part of each CDR3. The D gene is left open where the match is weak. A clone size is listed for some rows: how often the clone was seen (once, few, many), or a class if it is expanded.

v_gene	abundance	d_gene	j_gene	CDR3nt	CDR3aa
TRBV3-1/TRBV3-2	-	-	TRBJ1-4	TGTGCCAGCAGCTCGAGGTCCACCCCTAATGAAAAACTGTTTTTT	CASSSRSTPNEKLFF
TRBV15	-	-	TRBJ2-1	TGTGCCACCAGCAGAGGTCCGTCCAGGGGAGCCTACAATGAGCAGTTCTTC	CATSRGPSRGAYNEQFF
TRBV28	-	TRBD1	TRBJ1-1	TGTGCCAGCAGTCCTTGGGACAGGGGCGCTGAAGCTTTCTTT	CASSPWDRGAEAFF
TRBV11-2	-	-	TRBJ1-5	TGTGCCAGCAGCCGGGGTAGGGATCAGCCCCAGCATTTT	CASSRGRDQPQHF
TRBV11-2	-	-	TRBJ1-2	TGTGCCAGCAGCATCCCCGACCGGGGAAGACGAAACTATGGCTACACCTTC	CASSIPDRGRRNYGYTF
TRBV18	-	TRBD1	TRBJ1-5	TGTGCCAGCTCTCAGACCGGAAGACAGGGGGCTGAGCAGCCCCAGCATTTT	CASSQTGRQGAEQPQHF
TRBV27	-	-	TRBJ2-5	TGTGCCAGCAGTTTAGACACAGGGAGTGAGACCCAGTACTTC	CASSLDTGSETQYF
TRBV28	-	-	TRBJ1-5	TGTGCCAGCCGCTCCAAGGGGGGGGCGTTCGCTCAGCCCCAGCATTTT	CASRSKGGAFAQPQHF
TRBV28	-	-	TRBJ1-1	TGTGCCAGCAGTTTGAACACCAAGAACACTGAAGCTTTCTTT	CASSLNTKNTEAFF
TRBV27	-	-	TRBJ1-5	TGTGCCAGCAGTTTAGGCGGCCTTGGGCCCCAGCATTTT	CASSLGGLGPQHF
TRBV6-5	-	-	TRBJ1-6	TGTGCCAGCAGTTACCAGAGGGAGTTAGGATCACCCCTCCACTTT	CASSYQRELGSPLHF
TRBV9	-	TRBD1	TRBJ2-1	TGTGCCAGCAGCGTAGAGGGGGCGAGTCCAAATGAGCAGTTCTTC	CASSVEGASPNEQFF
TRBV10-3	-	-	TRBJ2-1	TGTGCCATCAGTGATGGGTTGCGGGGGCAATACTCCTACAATGAGCAGTTCTTC	CAISDGLRGQYSYNEQFF
TRBV19	once	TRBD1	TRBJ2-3	TGTGCCAGTAGTATAGACGGACAGGGGTACCGCACAGATACGCAGTATTTT	CASSIDGQGYRTDTQYF
TRBV5-6	-	-	TRBJ2-1	TGTGCCAGCAGCTTGCGGGATGAGCAGTTCTTC	CASSLRDEQFF
TRBV7-9	-	TRBD1	TRBJ1-4	TGTGCCAGCAGCATACAGGGGGCGCCTAATGAAAAACTGTTTTTT	CASSIQGAPNEKLFF
TRBV28	-	-	TRBJ2-5	TGTGCCAGCAGTTCGGAGACCCAGTACTTC	CASSSETQYF
TRBV5-4	once	TRBD2	TRBJ2-1	TGTGCCAGCAGCCCGGGACTAGCGGGAGTGGTACCAGCAGCCTACAATGAGCAGTTCTTC	CASSPGLAGVVPAAYNEQFF
TRBV10-3	-	TRBD1	TRBJ1-5	TGTGCCATCAGTGAGGGGGACATGACAGGGGATGTGAAAGATCAGCCCCAGCATTTT	CAISEGDMTGDVKDQPQHF
TRBV28	-	-	TRBJ2-7	TGTGCCAGCAGCTCCCCCTGGGGGCGCGGAAACTACGAGCAGTACTTC	CASSSPWGRGNYEQYF
TRBV27	-	-	TRBJ1-4	TGTGCCAGCAGTTTATCGATAGAGCTGAATGAAAAACTGTTTTTT	CASSLSIELNEKLFF
TRBV30	-	-	TRBJ2-1	TGTGCCTGGTTCCACTCAACAGGCCCCTACAATGAGCAGTTCTTC	CAWFHSTGPYNEQFF
TRBV6-5	once	-	TRBJ1-3	TGTGCCAGCAGAGCCGGGAGGGAGAAAGGAAACACCATATATTTT	CASRAGREKGNTIYF
TRBV30	-	TRBD2	TRBJ2-5	TGTGCCTGGAGTACTAGCGGGGGAACACAAGAGACCCAGTACTTC	CAWSTSGGTQETQYF
TRBV6-5	-	TRBD1	TRBJ1-1	TGTGCCAGCAGCCGGGACAGGGAGAACACTGAAGCTTTCTTT	CASSRDRENTEAFF
TRBV28	-	-	TRBJ1-6	TGTGCCAGCAGTTTAAACCAGGCGAGCTCCTATAATTCACCCCTCCACTTT	CASSLNQASSYNSPLHF
TRBV7-2	-	-	TRBJ2-7	TGTGCCAGCAGCTTACCGGGAGTAACTTACGAGCAGTACTTC	CASSLPGVTYEQYF
TRBV27	-	TRBD1	TRBJ2-6	TGTGCCAGCAGTCAGGACAGGTTTTCTGGGGCCAACGTCCTGACTTTC	CASSQDRFSGANVLTF
TRBV28	-	TRBD1	TRBJ1-1	TGTGCCAGCAGTTTAGGGGGGACAGGGGACACTGAAGCTTTCTTT	CASSLGGTGDTEAFF
TRBV28	-	-	TRBJ1-5	TGTGCCAGCAGCCGCAATACAGGAGACCAGCCCCAGCATTTT	CASSRNTGDQPQHF
TRBV9	-	-	TRBJ1-2	TGTGCCAGCAGCGTCGGGGACAAGGTTCCCTATGGCTACACCTTC	CASSVGDKVPYGYTF
TRBV4-3	-	TRBD2	TRBJ2-1	TGCGCCAGCAGCCCCCCCCTCGGGACTAGCGGGGGATACAATGAGCAGTTCTTC	CASSPPLGTSGGYNEQFF
TRBV19	-	-	TRBJ1-5	TGTGCCAGTAGTATAGTAGGGGGAATTGGTCAGCCCCAGCATTTT	CASSIVGGIGQPQHF
TRBV7-2	-	TRBD2	TRBJ2-2	TGTGCCAGCAGCTTAGCCCGACTCGCGGGAGGTGTGAGCACCGGGGAGCTGTTTTTT	CASSLARLAGGVSTGELFF
TRBV5-5	-	-	TRBJ1-2	TGTGCCAGCAGCCTCAGGGTGGACTATGGCTACACCTTC	CASSLRVDYGYTF
TRBV7-9	-	-	TRBJ1-1	TGTGCCAGCAGCCCCTATGACAGAAACACTGAAGCTTTCTTT	CASSPYDRNTEAFF
TRBV3-1/TRBV3-2	-	-	TRBJ1-5	TGTGCCAGCAGCCAAGAACGACAATCCGGTCAGCCCCAGCATTTT	CASSQERQSGQPQHF
TRBV24-1	few	-	TRBJ1-3	TGTGCCACCAGTGAACCAGGGACTGGAAACACCATATATTTT	CATSEPGTGNTIYF
TRBV7-9	once	-	TRBJ2-1	TGTGCCAGCACCCGGCGAGGACTCTCGGAGGGAAATGAGCAGTTCTTC	CASTRRGLSEGNEQFF
TRBV5-6	once	-	TRBJ1-6	TGTGCCAGCAGCTTGCTCAGGGATAGTGGTAATTCACCCCTCCACTTT	CASSLLRDSGNSPLHF
TRBV10-3	-	-	TRBJ2-2	TGTGCCATCAGTGGGACCCGGGACAAGCCACCGGAGGAGCTGTTTTTT	CAISGTRDKPPEELFF
TRBV4-2	-	-	TRBJ1-5	TGTGCCAGCAGCCTTACGAGGGATTCGGATCAGCCCCAGCATTTT	CASSLTRDSDQPQHF
TRBV3-1/TRBV3-2	-	-	TRBJ1-2	TGTGCCAGCACAGAACCGGGGTTCAGTTATGGCTACACCTTC	CASTEPGFSYGYTF
TRBV6-5	-	TRBD1	TRBJ1-5	TGTGCCAGCAGTTCTACCCGGGACAGGGACCATCAGCCCGTGCATTTT	CASSSTRDRDHQPVHF
TRBV6-5	-	TRBD1	TRBJ1-5	TGTGCCATTTGGGAGGACAGGGGGTTCAATCAGCCCCAGCATTTT	CAIWEDRGFNQPQHF
TRBV10-3	once	-	TRBJ2-7	TGTGCCATCAGAGCTCGAGGGATTGGATCCTACGAGCAGTACTTC	CAIRARGIGSYEQYF
TRBV6-5	-	TRBD1	TRBJ1-2	TGTGCCAGCAGCGCCGGGACAGGGTACGGCTACACCTTC	CASSAGTGYGYTF
TRBV9	many	TRBD1	TRBJ1-5	TGTGCCAGCAGTTCCGGACAGGGCGTAGGACCCCAGCATTTT	CASSSGQGVGPQHF
TRBV28	-	-	TRBJ1-1	TGTGCCAGCAGGCAAGGGGGTACTGAAGCTTTCTTT	CASRQGGTEAFF
TRBV27	-	-	TRBJ2-3	TGTGCCAGCAGTTTGTCTGAGTCCACAGATACGCAGTATTTT	CASSLSESTDTQYF
TRBV5-5	-	TRBD1	TRBJ2-5	TGTGCCAGCAGCCCGCTCAGGGGGCGCGGGCACCAAGAGACCCAGTACTTC	CASSPLRGRGHQETQYF
TRBV7-2	-	-	TRBJ1-6	TGTGCCAGCAGCCCGTATAGGCTAGGCAATTCACCCCTCCACTTT	CASSPYRLGNSPLHF
TRBV6-1	few	TRBD1	TRBJ2-7	TGTGCCAGCAGGGCAGACAGGGCTACCTACGAGCAGTACTTC	CASRADRATYEQYF
TRBV6-4	-	TRBD1	TRBJ1-1	TGTGCCAGCAGCCCGGACAGGTTTGACACTGAAGCTTTCTTT	CASSPDRFDTEAFF